These T cell receptor beta chains were read from a single sample in a study of a mutant IDH1 vaccine in newly diagnosed glioma. These receptors' antigens are unknown. Here immunoSEQ multiplex PCR was the method, and the copy in TCRdb shows in-frame clones only, minus some. The sample contains some 60,000 clones, roughly four fifths of which appear only once. This specimen was PBMCs, taken from a glioma patient whose treatment included an IDH1 peptide vaccine. These receptor sequences come from a woman aged 50 to 65 with glioma. Both conserved end residues are part of each CDR3. D genes are given only for firm matches. Part of the rows lack a size; the others show once, few, many or a class for expanded clones.

j_call: TRBJ2-2
d_call: -
v_call: TRBV5-8
clone_size: -
cdr3_length: 16
cdr3_aa: CASSLKGRGITGELFF
cdr3_nt: TGTGCCAGCAGCTTAAAGGGAAGAGGAATCACCGGGGAGCTGTTTTTT

j_call: TRBJ1-1
d_call: -
v_call: TRBV6-1
clone_size: -
cdr3_length: 14
cdr3_aa: CASSFTGSWTEAFF
cdr3_nt: TGTGCCAGCAGTTTTACAGGGAGTTGGACTGAAGCTTTCTTT

j_call: TRBJ2-1
d_call: -
v_call: TRBV2
clone_size: -
cdr3_length: 14
cdr3_aa: CASSELGASNEQFF
cdr3_nt: TGTGCCAGCAGTGAATTGGGGGCCTCCAATGAGCAGTTCTTC

j_call: TRBJ2-3
d_call: -
v_call: TRBV14
clone_size: -
cdr3_length: 15
cdr3_aa: CASSPYPYSTDTQYF
cdr3_nt: TGTGCCAGCAGCCCCTACCCTTACAGCACAGATACGCAGTATTTT

j_call: TRBJ1-2
d_call: -
v_call: TRBV7-8
clone_size: -
cdr3_length: 15
cdr3_aa: CASSPSPFPGYGYTF
cdr3_nt: TGTGCCAGCAGCCCATCCCCTTTTCCCGGCTATGGCTACACCTTC

j_call: TRBJ1-2
d_call: TRBD1
v_call: TRBV7-9
clone_size: -
cdr3_length: 14
cdr3_aa: CASSNRGRTYGYTF
cdr3_nt: TGTGCCAGCAGCAACAGGGGGCGGACCTATGGCTACACCTTC

j_call: TRBJ1-5
d_call: -
v_call: TRBV30
clone_size: few
cdr3_length: 12
cdr3_aa: CAWSKNGAPQHF
cdr3_nt: TGTGCCTGGAGTAAGAACGGGGCTCCCCAGCATTTT

j_call: TRBJ1-6
d_call: -
v_call: TRBV28
clone_size: once
cdr3_length: 13
cdr3_aa: CASAGRSYSPLHF
cdr3_nt: TGTGCCAGCGCTGGCCGTTCTTATTCACCCCTCCACTTT

j_call: TRBJ2-7
d_call: -
v_call: TRBV6-5
clone_size: -
cdr3_length: 14
cdr3_aa: CASRMGAGVSEQYF
cdr3_nt: TGTGCCAGCAGGATGGGGGCGGGCGTTTCCGAGCAGTACTTC

j_call: TRBJ2-2
d_call: -
v_call: TRBV4-2
clone_size: few
cdr3_length: 14
cdr3_aa: CASSHGTGDGELFF
cdr3_nt: TGTGCCAGCAGCCACGGGACCGGGGACGGGGAGCTGTTTTTT

j_call: TRBJ1-2
d_call: -
v_call: TRBV28
clone_size: -
cdr3_length: 9
cdr3_aa: CASSQRYTF
cdr3_nt: TGTGCCAGCAGCCAACGCTACACCTTC

j_call: TRBJ2-1
d_call: -
v_call: TRBV5-1
clone_size: -
cdr3_length: 17
cdr3_aa: CASSTGALASSYNEQFF
cdr3_nt: TGCGCCAGCAGCACGGGGGCCCTAGCGAGCTCCTACAATGAGCAGTTCTTC

j_call: TRBJ2-7
d_call: -
v_call: TRBV29-1
clone_size: -
cdr3_length: 12
cdr3_aa: CSVLIDSYEQYF
cdr3_nt: TGCAGCGTCCTTATAGATTCCTACGAGCAGTACTTC

j_call: TRBJ1-4
d_call: -
v_call: TRBV9
clone_size: -
cdr3_length: 13
cdr3_aa: CASSGTTNEKLFF
cdr3_nt: TGTGCCAGTAGCGGGACAACTAATGAAAAACTGTTTTTT

j_call: TRBJ1-2
d_call: -
v_call: TRBV10-3
clone_size: -
cdr3_length: 14
cdr3_aa: CAISLQTPNYGYTF
cdr3_nt: TGTGCCATCAGTCTTCAGACACCTAACTATGGCTACACCTTC

j_call: TRBJ2-1
d_call: TRBD2
v_call: TRBV7-9
clone_size: -
cdr3_length: 15
cdr3_aa: CASSLWTSGGNEQFF
cdr3_nt: TGTGCCAGCAGCTTGTGGACTAGCGGGGGGAATGAGCAGTTCTTC

j_call: TRBJ2-1
d_call: TRBD1
v_call: TRBV6-5
clone_size: -
cdr3_length: 15
cdr3_aa: CASSYGTGPGNEQFF
cdr3_nt: TGTGCCAGCAGTTACGGGACAGGGCCGGGAAATGAGCAGTTCTTC

j_call: TRBJ2-7
d_call: TRBD2
v_call: TRBV5-6
clone_size: -
cdr3_length: 14
cdr3_aa: CASSPGLAGGEQYF
cdr3_nt: TGTGCCAGCAGCCCGGGACTAGCGGGGGGCGAGCAGTACTTC

j_call: TRBJ2-2
d_call: -
v_call: TRBV21-1
clone_size: -
cdr3_length: 19
cdr3_aa: CASSMPPGTSGGFVGELFF
cdr3_nt: TGTGCCAGCAGCATGCCGCCCGGGACTAGCGGGGGTTTCGTCGGGGAGCTGTTTTTT

j_call: TRBJ2-2
d_call: -
v_call: TRBV7-2
clone_size: -
cdr3_length: 13
cdr3_aa: CASSLVWTGELFF
cdr3_nt: TGTGCCAGCAGCTTAGTCTGGACCGGGGAGCTGTTTTTT